This is a list of T cell receptor beta chains from one sample in a study of cytomegalovirus exposure and HLA in healthy donors. Libraries were prepared by immunoSEQ multiplex PCR; TCRdb keeps only in-frame clonotypes and omits some of them. Of tens of thousands of clones detected, 74% appear once; the ten largest clones hold 10% to 12%. The material sequenced was PBMCs. Every receptor here comes from a human donor in good health. The CDR3 runs from the conserved cysteine through the conserved F or W. The order of the fields is J gene, V gene, clone size, D gene, CDR3 protein, CDR3 DNA. A D gene is named only where the DNA matches it firmly. Clone size, where shown, is once, few, many, or a class for clones that have expanded.

>TRBJ1-2|TRBV6-5|.|.
CASSHPQGSYGYTF
TGTGCCAGCAGTCACCCACAGGGATCCTATGGCTACACCTTC
>TRBJ2-3|TRBV27|few|.
CASSLGVRGDTQYF
TGTGCCAGCAGTTTAGGGGTTAGGGGAGATACGCAGTATTTT
>TRBJ1-2|TRBV29-1|.|.
CSVPSLTGYTF
TGCAGCGTTCCGAGCCTAACTGGCTACACCTTC
>TRBJ2-7|TRBV11-3|few|TRBD2
CASSLSRTSGHPADEQYF
TGTGCCAGCAGCCTGTCGAGGACTAGCGGGCATCCCGCCGACGAGCAGTACTTC
>TRBJ2-2|TRBV5-1|once|.
CASSGTVDTGELFF
TGCGCCAGCAGCGGCACAGTGGACACCGGGGAGCTGTTTTTT
>TRBJ1-2|TRBV19|.|.
CASMGRRVYYTF
TGTGCCAGTATGGGCCGGAGGGTATACTACACCTTC
>TRBJ2-7|TRBV25-1|.|TRBD2
CASSDRLAGEDEQYF
TGTGCCAGCAGTGACCGACTAGCGGGAGAGGACGAGCAGTACTTC
>TRBJ2-4|TRBV4-2|.|TRBD2
CASSQAPAGVNIQYF
TGTGCCAGCAGCCAAGCACCAGCGGGAGTGAACATTCAGTACTTC
>TRBJ2-3|TRBV5-6|.|.
CASSLAGVSTDTQYF
TGTGCCAGCAGCTTGGCGGGAGTTTCCACAGATACGCAGTATTTT
>TRBJ1-2|TRBV29-1|.|.
CSVSFNYGYTF
TGCAGCGTATCATTCAACTATGGCTACACCTTC
>TRBJ1-2|TRBV27|.|.
CASSPYVRAMGGYTF
TGTGCCAGCAGTCCCTATGTGAGGGCCATGGGCGGCTACACCTTC
>TRBJ2-3|TRBV27|.|.
CASRRSFYESSTDTQYF
TGTGCCAGCAGGAGGTCTTTCTACGAATCTAGCACAGATACGCAGTATTTT
>TRBJ1-1|TRBV7-2|.|.
CASSLILRGDTEAFF
TGTGCCAGCAGCTTAATCCTGCGGGGGGACACTGAAGCTTTCTTT
>TRBJ2-7|TRBV6-6|.|.
CASRLAGSSYEQYF
TGTGCCAGCAGACTAGCCGGGTCCTCCTACGAGCAGTACTTC
>TRBJ2-5|TRBV5-1|.|TRBD2
CASSRGLAGEVETQYF
TGCGCCAGCAGCCGGGGACTAGCGGGAGAGGTAGAGACCCAGTACTTC
>TRBJ1-1|TRBV28|.|TRBD1
CASSSPGQMTEAFF
TGTGCCAGCAGTTCACCGGGACAGATGACTGAAGCTTTCTTT
>TRBJ1-1|TRBV7-8|.|.
CASSLVAGSRGAFF
TGTGCCAGCAGCTTAGTGGCGGGCTCCAGGGGAGCTTTCTTT
>TRBJ2-1|TRBV5-1|.|.
CASSLIGVFTFNEQFF
TGCGCCAGCAGCTTGATCGGGGTATTCACTTTCAATGAGCAGTTCTTC
>TRBJ2-1|TRBV6-4|.|.
CASSATRGIEQFF
TGTGCCAGCAGTGCCACCAGGGGTATCGAGCAGTTCTTC
>TRBJ2-7|TRBV7-6|.|TRBD2
CASSPGLAGLNEQYF
TGTGCCAGCAGCCCCGGACTAGCGGGATTGAACGAGCAGTACTTC
>TRBJ2-7|TRBV5-4|once|TRBD2
CASSSGLAGAEQYF
TGTGCCAGCAGCTCCGGACTAGCGGGAGCCGAGCAGTACTTC
>TRBJ2-1|TRBV10-1|.|TRBD2
CASEGSGNEQFF
TGCGCCAGCGAGGGTAGCGGGAATGAGCAGTTCTTC
>TRBJ2-1|TRBV27|.|TRBD2
CASSFLASGSDEQFF
TGTGCCAGCAGTTTCTTGGCTAGCGGGTCTGATGAGCAGTTCTTC
>TRBJ2-1|TRBV5-1|.|TRBD2
CASSLKVAGGSGEQFF
TGCGCCAGCAGCTTAAAAGTTGCGGGAGGGTCGGGTGAGCAGTTCTTC